A single sample is the source of the 9 T cell receptor beta chains below, sequenced in a study of shared clonotypes between healthy human individuals (dated by TCRdb to about 2020). The method was the immunoSEQ multiplex PCR assay. TCRdb took this table from immuneACCESS and kept in-frame rearrangements with V and J called. Such tables lack part of the clones; where checked against another copy, unresolved V genes explain under half of the gap, and the rest is unexplained. The sample table records 2 million to 2.5 million clones; approximately 96% of these occur just once. 0.1% to 0.15% of the sample comes from the top ten. The sample comprised naive CD4+ T cells sorted from blood. Sample cell subset or site, as interpreted from the label and publication: CD45RA+ positively selected. The receptors shown here come from a man aged 18 to 29 in good health.

Concerning this clone itself: This same CDR3 is encoded by further DNA sequences in the sample. J is TRBJ2-6 and V is TRBV6-5; D unresolved. This CDR3 is built from 13 residues. From germline, CDR1 is MNHEY and CDR2 SVGAGI. The germline V and J ends were trimmed by 6 bases and 1 base, with 4 bases remaining between them. The CDR3, as DNA: TGTGCCAGCAGGGCTTCTGGGGCCAACGTCCTGACTTTC. It yields the protein CASRASGANVLTF.

The CDR3 loop reads CASSLYRAPYEQYF. The CDR3, as DNA: TGCGCCAGCAGCTTGTACAGGGCCCCCTACGAGCAGTACTTC. This chain uses TRBV5-1 with TRBJ2-7; D might be TRBD1 (6 bases). Per germline, CDR1 SGHRS and CDR2 YFSETQ. The V end lost 1 base, the J end lost 2 bases, and 10 bases lay between the germline ends. The CDR3 sequence is 14 residues long.

The chain carries TRBV7-2 and TRBJ2-5, with D perhaps TRBD1 (5 bases). CDR1 and CDR2 (germline): SGHTA, FQGNSA. The CDR3 consists of 14 residues. Deletions cut 2 bases from V and 5 bases from J, with 12 bases between. The CDR3 bases are TGTGCCAGCAGCTTACACAGGTTAGGGGAGACCCAGTACTTC. Protein product: CASSLHRLGETQYF.

The rearrangement joins TRBV2 to TRBJ2-7; D remains unclear. The CDR3 spans 12 residues. V was pared by 0 bases and J by 9 bases, with 9 bases between. Looked up from germline, CDR1 is SNHLY and CDR2 is FYNNEI. CDR3 coding DNA: TGTGCCAGCAGTGAAGCGAGTGAGAGGCAGTACTTC. This translates into CASSEASERQYF. Looking up the rest from reference TRBV2 and TRBJ2-7 gives the full variable domain: EPEVTQTPSHQVTQMGQEVILRCVPISNHLYFYWYRQILGQKVEFLVSFYNNEISEKSEIFDDQFSVERPDGSNFTLKIRSTKLEDSAMYFCASSEASERQYFGPGTRLTVT.

This chain uses TRBV2 with TRBJ1-2; 8 positions agree with TRBD1. CDR3 length equals 14 residues. Per germline, CDR1 SNHLY and CDR2 FYNNEI. V lost 5 bases, J lost 7 bases, and 9 bases stayed unmatched. The CDR3: CASSLDRAPPGYTF. In DNA, the CDR3 is TGTGCCAGCAGTCTGGACAGGGCCCCTCCTGGCTACACCTTC.

The CDR3 region is CASTSSGTGPFKQYF. The DNA for the CDR3 is TGTGCCAGCACCTCCTCAGGGACAGGCCCTTTCAAGCAGTACTTC. The gene calls are TRBV6-1 and TRBJ2-7; the match to TRBD1 covers 8 bases. The CDR3 is 15 amino acids. Germline V gene sequence: CDR1 MNHNS, CDR2 SASEGT. V gave up 7 bases and J gave up 8 bases; unmatched junction bases: 16.

This chain joins TRBV7-9 and TRBJ1-6, with a weak D call TRBD1 (5 bases). Per the germline V gene, CDR1 is SEHNR and CDR2 is FQNEAQ (reference sequence). V lost 0 bases to trimming and J lost 6 bases, with 12 bases between them. The CDR3 totals 16 residues. CDR3: CASSLAVRVVNSPLHF. CDR3 DNA: TGTGCCAGCAGCTTAGCCGTCAGGGTGGTTAATTCACCCCTCCACTTT.

The chain couples TRBV18 to TRBJ1-1, with D possibly matching TRBD1 (5 bases). Trimming took off 2 bases at V and 3 bases at J, with 10 bases between the two ends. The germline V gene encodes CDR1 KGHSH and CDR2 LQKENI. This CDR3 is built from 14 residues. The CDR3 coding sequence is TGTGCCAGCTCACCAATGGGAGGGGACACTGAAGCTTTCTTT. Translation: CASSPMGGDTEAFF.

The chain employs TRBV6-1 and TRBJ2-7; 7 nucleotides line up with TRBD1. Trimming at V came to 6 bases and at J to 4 bases, leaving 6 bases not matched to a gene. This CDR3 region has 13 residues. Germline values: CDR1 MNHNS, CDR2 SASEGT. The CDR3 region has the DNA TGTGCCAGCAGCCGGACAGGCCAATACGAGCAGTACTTC. This codes for CASSRTGQYEQYF.